This T cell receptor (beta chain) appears in the sequencing data of a study of blood T cell repertoires in COVID-19 (dated by TCRdb to 2018 to 2020). As for the study more broadly: Samples from collaborators originated in the United States, Italy and Spain and spanned both the acute and convalescent phases of COVID-19. The prospective study material was composed of cDNA or gDNA derived from T cells, B-cell-depleted T cells, or PBMCs. Deeply sampled blood TCRbeta repertoires from subjects exposed to, actively infected with, or recovered from COVID-19 were included in the dataset. The repertoires were released in a freely available public database meant as a resource for research on the immune response to SARS-CoV-2. The samples were drawn from two sources: the first 160 participants of the ongoing ImmuneRACE study, and about 1,300 subjects contributed by 6 global collaborators. Sample metadata almost always included a de-identified subject ID, COVID-19 status, age in years and sex. HLA class I and class II types, where available, came from metadata supplied by the sample provider rather than from assay-based typing. Paper-wide results and their limitations: The quantity of clinical and demographic metadata differed by source and by participant and was supplied without curation.

Whole blood was collected in K2EDTA tubes by collaborating institutions according to the institutions' own protocols. For TCRbeta analysis, collaborator samples were shipped as frozen whole blood, as isolated PBMCs, or as DNA extracted from either sample type. As regards this clone: Its recognized antigen is unknown. The record has no base qualities; no much larger clone is one base away.

TCRbeta CDR3 regions were amplified from genomic DNA using the immunoSEQ Assay, a bias-controlled multiplex PCR. In the paper's pipeline: The number of nucleated cells in each sample was estimated from the amplification of reference gene primers within the assay. To quantify the absolute abundance of each unique TCRbeta CDR3 rearrangement, sequence reads were collapsed and filtered. For each sample, productive Simpson clonality was calculated by taking the square root of Simpson's diversity index across productive rearrangements. TCRdb mirrors the immuneACCESS table, restricted to in-frame sequences. Some clones are absent from its copies; in checked studies, under half trace to an unresolved V gene, and the reason for the others is unknown. The V and J calls and the clone size are those of that table, but D and trimming were determined from the DNA. This sample has 150,000 to 250,000 clones in its table, and approximately 82% of those were observed once. 6.5% to 8.5% of the sample is in the top ten clones.

Sequences were obtained from peripheral blood. The source of this sequence is a human donor with acute or convalescent COVID-19. The donor label of this sample is uncertain.

The base sequence is TGTGCCAGCAGCCCGACAGAAACTATGAACACTGAAGCTTTCTTT. The resulting protein is CASSPTETMNTEAFF. Rearrangement joined TRBV6-5 to TRBJ1-1; TRBD1 is perhaps the D gene, given 5 matching bases. CDR1 MNHEY and CDR2 SVGAGI were looked up in the germline V gene. V sheds 6 bases and J sheds 0 bases, leaving 14 bases between their ends. Counted from cysteine to phenylalanine, this CDR3 has 15 amino acids. Just CDR3 DNA is preserved here, 45 bases in frame from base 1.